The 14 T cell receptor beta chains in this list originate from one sample, sequenced in a study of shared clonotypes between healthy human individuals (dated by TCRdb to 2018 to 2020). The protocol used for the library was the immunoSEQ multiplex PCR assay. As stored in TCRdb, this immuneACCESS dataset retains in-frame rearrangements with V and J assigned. A fraction of the clones does not appear; measured against another copy, unresolved V genes explain less than half of the discrepancy, and the remainder lacks a known reason. This sample holds around 2.3 million clones; almost 96% were observed only once. Approximately 0.13% of the sample is taken by the ten largest. The source material was naive CD4+ T cells sorted from blood. Explained via the paper, the cell subset or site label denotes: CD45RA+ positively selected. The receptor source for this set is a man younger than 35 in good health.

The rearrangement joins TRBV10-3 to TRBJ1-1, with a possible D match to TRBD1 (5 bases). Deletions cut 0 bases from V and 9 bases from J, with 14 bases between. This CDR3 spans 14 amino acids. Per germline, CDR1 ENHRY and CDR2 SYGVKD. The CDR3, as DNA: TGTGCCATCAGTGAGTCGTTTGGCAGGGCGAAAGCTTTCTTT. It specifies CAISESFGRAKAFF.

The chain carries TRBV7-9 and TRBJ1-5; TRBD1 aligns across 9 bases. After removal of 6 bases from V and 5 bases from J, the junction contained 5 bases not matched to a gene. The CDR3 is made up of 14 amino acids. Germline CDR1 reads SEHNR; CDR2 reads FQNEAQ (reference sequence). DNA of the CDR3: TGTGCCAGCAGTAGGACAGGGGTCCATCAGCCCCAGCATTTT. Amino acid sequence: CASSRTGVHQPQHF.

V is TRBV6-1 and J is TRBJ1-1, with D possibly TRBD1 on 5 matching bases. Per germline, CDR1 MNHNS and CDR2 SASEGT. This CDR3 region has 16 residues. V was clipped by 2 bases and J by 3 bases, with 16 bases between them. The CDR3 DNA is TGTGCCAGCAGTGAACCATATACGGGGGGTGACACTGAAGCTTTCTTT. The encoded protein is CASSEPYTGGDTEAFF.

This clone was found once. At the DNA level, this CDR3 is encoded by other sequences in the same sample as well. The V gene is TRBV2, the J gene TRBJ1-2; D remains unclear. The CDR3 covers 11 residues. Looked up from germline, CDR1 is SNHLY and CDR2 is FYNNEI. Trimming removed 7 bases at V and 3 bases at J, with 6 bases between. CDR3 coding DNA: TGTGCCAGCAAGAGGGACTATGGCTACACCTTC. Amino acid sequence: CASKRDYGYTF.

This chain uses TRBV25-1 with TRBJ2-5; 15 nucleotides agree with TRBD2. CDR3 length: 17 amino acids. CDR1 is MGHDK and CDR2 is SYGVNS in the germline V gene. J lost 2 bases, V lost 4 bases, and 5 bases had no gene match. CDR3 sequence reads: CASSAGTSGRLQETQYF. Written as DNA, the CDR3 is TGTGCCAGCAGTGCCGGGACTAGCGGGAGGCTACAAGAGACCCAGTACTTC.

The gene calls are TRBV4-1 and TRBJ2-3, with 10 bases that match TRBD2. Germline trimming cut 4 bases from V and 4 bases from J; bases unmatched to any gene: 11. The CDR3 totals 17 residues. Germline V gene data show CDR1 as MGHRA and CDR2 as YSYEKL. As DNA, the CDR3 is TGCGCCAGCAGCCGACGGAGAGCGGGGGGGCGAGCAGATACGCAGTATTTT. Its translation: CASSRRRAGGRADTQYF.

This clone has just one count. The chain combines TRBV11-2 with TRBJ2-5; D call uncertain. Trimming removed 0 bases at V and 4 bases at J, with 9 bases between. Per the germline V gene, CDR1 is SGHAT and CDR2 is FQNNGV. This CDR3 region has 14 residues. CDR3: CASSLEGWAETQYF. In nucleotides, the CDR3 is TGTGCCAGCAGCTTAGAGGGTTGGGCAGAGACCCAGTACTTC.

V usage is TRBV28 and J usage is TRBJ2-7, with D perhaps being TRBD1 or TRBD2 (5 bases each). This CDR3 is 15 amino acids long. Trimming removed 3 bases at V and 0 bases at J, with 12 bases between. The germline V gene has CDR1 MDHEN and CDR2 SYDVKM. The CDR3 protein is CASSFVRGPSYEQYF. CDR3 DNA sequence: TGTGCCAGCAGTTTTGTTAGGGGACCCTCCTACGAGCAGTACTTC.

The chain uses TRBV10-3 and TRBJ2-3; D might be TRBD2 (6 bases). V lost 10 bases to trimming and J lost 9 bases, with 11 bases between them. The CDR3 extends over 10 amino acids. Germline CDR1 ENHRY, CDR2 SYGVKD. The DNA for the CDR3 is TGTGCCACGCGGGACTCCACGCAGTATTTT. It encodes CATRDSTQYF.

The chain recombines TRBV6-6 with TRBJ2-3; D uncertain. The germline CDR1 and CDR2 sequences are MNHNY and SVGAGI (reference sequence). V was shortened by 10 bases and J by 7 bases, with 21 bases between the two germline ends. This CDR3 is built from 14 residues. The CDR3 DNA sequence: TGTGCCACCCTCCTTTCGGCTTTAGCATATACGCAGTATTTT. Translated: CATLLSALAYTQYF.

The rearrangement uses TRBV5-1 and TRBJ1-4; 7 nucleotides line up with TRBD1. The V segment lost 4 bases and the J segment 0 bases; nucleotides outside the gene matches: 6. The CDR3 contains 16 residues. Germline lookup yields CDR1 SGHRS and CDR2 YFSETQ. The CDR3 DNA sequence: TGCGCCAGCAGCACTAGAGGACAGGCAACTAATGAAAAACTGTTTTTT. Amino acids: CASSTRGQATNEKLFF.

This chain uses TRBV5-1 with TRBJ1-1, with D tentatively TRBD1 (5 bases). V was clipped by 3 bases and J by 1 base, with 10 bases between them. The CDR3 is 14 amino acids. Germline CDR1 is SGHRS and CDR2 is YFSETQ. As DNA, the CDR3 is TGCGCCAGCAGCTCGGACAACCGGAACACTGAAGCTTTCTTT. Residues: CASSSDNRNTEAFF.

This chain joins TRBV19 and TRBJ2-7; D tentatively reads TRBD1 or TRBD2 (5 bases each). Germline loops: CDR1 LNHDA, CDR2 SQIVND (reference sequence). CDR3 size: 11 residues. Trimming stripped 8 bases from V and 6 bases from J, with 11 bases between. CDR3 in amino acids: CASWGRGEQYF. CDR3 nucleotides: TGTGCCAGTTGGGGCCGGGGCGAGCAGTACTTC.

This chain joins TRBV6-6 and TRBJ2-2; TRBD2 agrees at 12 bases. The CDR3 runs 15 residues. The germline CDR1 and CDR2 sequences are MNHNY and SVGAGI (reference sequence). The ends lost 6 bases at V and 7 bases at J; junction bases unmatched: 6. The CDR3 protein is CASSQTSGGYGELFF. The CDR3 nucleotides are TGTGCCAGCAGCCAAACTAGCGGGGGGTACGGGGAGCTGTTTTTT.